This TCR beta chain is from a study of T cell responses to AZD1222 COVID-19 vaccine. Study context: Pooled samples include second doses given at about 4 or 12 weeks.

Study-level results: Donors, mostly white British, included more females; clonal diversity was possibly underestimated. Sampling that yielded the repertoires occurred only after the peak T cell response. Close to half of all spike-specific TCRs reportedly target regions of the variants that are unmutated.

Data came from immunoSEQ multiplex PCR; TCRdb stores just in-frame clones and leaves some out. The sample includes some 120,000 clones, 85% to 90% of them seen just once. With regard to this clone: Its antigen is still unknown.

Germline CDR1 and CDR2: MNHNS and SASEGT. V shed 2 bases, J shed 8 bases, and the junction held 4 bases outside the gene matches. The CDR3 contains 15 residues. The specimen comprised peripheral blood, sampled on day 0 of AZD1222 vaccination. This sequence was found in an adult in good health. V is TRBV6-1 and J is TRBJ1-6, with 9 bases matching TRBD1. The CDR3 region has the DNA TGTGCCAGCAGTGAAAGGACAGGGGACTATTCACCCCTCCACTTT. Its translation: CASSERTGDYSPLHF.